This TCR beta chain was captured by sequencing in a study of OX40 agonist ivuxolimab in advanced cancers. Overall study results and limits: Among some nonresponders, normalized T-cell clonal expansion was also low.

Measured with immunoSEQ multiplex PCR; TCRdb has only the in-frame clones, and not every one. The sample consists of about 64,000 clones, around 80% of them appearing once. Trimming took off 2 bases at V and 4 bases at J, with 6 bases between the two ends. The CDR3 covers 13 residues. CDR1 and CDR2 from the germline V gene are SGHTA and FQGTGA. Remarks on this clone: What it recognizes is unknown.

This sequence originates from an adult with an advanced solid tumor such as melanoma, head and neck, liver or kidney cancer. Specimen: CD4+ or CD8+ T cells sorted from blood, collected in a trial of the OX40 agonist ivuxolimab. The chain employs TRBV7-3 and TRBJ2-1, with D possibly being TRBD1 (5 bases). The CDR3 coding sequence is TGTGCCAGCAGCTTATCAGGGTACAATGAGCAGTTCTTC. Translated, it gives CASSLSGYNEQFF.